Each of the 3 T cell receptor beta chains below was sequenced from the same sample in a study of siplizumab effects on memory and regulatory T cells. Using immunoSEQ multiplex PCR, the repertoire was profiled, and TCRdb retains in-frame clones only, with some absent. The table shows over 85,000 clones, with approximately 93% occurring only once. The material sequenced was CD8+ T cells sorted from blood. These receptors were obtained from a human donor in good health.

The chain carries TRBV19 and TRBJ1-4, with TRBD1 matching 7 bases. V lost 5 bases to trimming and J lost 7 bases; unmatched junction nucleotides: 4. The CDR3 runs to 13 residues. The V gene's germline CDR1 is LNHDA and CDR2 SQIVND (reference sequence). The CDR3 region is CASSDRVSEKLFF. The CDR3 nucleotides are TGTGCCAGTAGTGACAGGGTTAGTGAAAAACTGTTTTTT.

This clone was counted a single time. The rearrangement links TRBV9 to TRBJ2-2, with 10 bases identical to TRBD2. Germline CDR1 is SGDLS and CDR2 is YYNGEE. CDR3 length equals 15 residues. With V trimmed by 3 bases and J by 3 bases, 2 bases remained unmatched. In DNA, the CDR3 is TGTGCCAGCAGCGGCCTAGCGGGGGACACCGGGGAGCTGTTTTTT. Encoded protein: CASSGLAGDTGELFF.

This chain connects TRBV7-9 to TRBJ2-2; D gene unclear. Germline V gene data show CDR1 as SEHNR and CDR2 as FQNEAQ (reference sequence). This CDR3 contains 16 residues. V was shortened by 5 bases and J by 6 bases, with 19 bases between the two germline ends. The CDR3 nucleotides are TGTGCCAGCAGCATCAACGATCGGACGGGCGCCGGGGAGCTGTTTTTT. This codes for CASSINDRTGAGELFF. The complete variable domain, with remaining parts taken from reference TRBV7-9 and TRBJ2-2, reads DTGVSQNPRHKITKRGQNVTFRCDPISEHNRLYWYRQTLGQGPEFLTYFQNEAQLEKSRLLSDRFSAERPKGSFSTLEIQRTEQGDSAMYLCASSINDRTGAGELFFGEGSRLTVL.